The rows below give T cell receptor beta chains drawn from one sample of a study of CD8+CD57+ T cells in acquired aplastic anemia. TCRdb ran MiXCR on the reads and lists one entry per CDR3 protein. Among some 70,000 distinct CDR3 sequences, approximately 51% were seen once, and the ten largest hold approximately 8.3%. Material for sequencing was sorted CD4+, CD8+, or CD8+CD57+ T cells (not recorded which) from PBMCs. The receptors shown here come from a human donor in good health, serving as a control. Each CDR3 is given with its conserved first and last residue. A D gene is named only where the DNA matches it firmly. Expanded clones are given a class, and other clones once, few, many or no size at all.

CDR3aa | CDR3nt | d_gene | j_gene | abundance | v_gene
CASSKGAGSYEQYF | TGTGCCAGCTCCAAGGGAGCGGGCTCCTACGAGCAGTACTTC | - | TRBJ2-7 | once | TRBV25-1
CASSLEGAASRETQYF | TGTGCCAGCAGCTTGGAGGGGGCCGCTTCGAGGGAGACCCAGTACTTC | TRBD1 | TRBJ2-5 | - | TRBV5-5
CASSLGGQRTDTQYF | TGTGCCAGCAGCTTGGGGGGTCAACGCACAGATACGCAGTATTTT | - | TRBJ2-3 | many | TRBV11-2
CSAVSGTQETQYF | TGCAGTGCTGTTAGCGGGACACAAGAGACCCAGTACTTC | TRBD2 | TRBJ2-5 | - | TRBV20-1
CASSLGQGLPTDTQYF | TGTGCCAGTAGTCTCGGACAGGGATTACCCACAGATACGCAGTATTTT | TRBD1 | TRBJ2-3 | - | TRBV19
CASSKGGVYEQYF | TGTGCCAGCAGTAAGGGGGGGGTCTACGAGCAGTACTTC | - | TRBJ2-7 | - | TRBV2
CATSGRQGTVTDTQYF | TGTGCCACCAGCGGCCGACAGGGGACTGTGACAGATACGCAGTATTTT | TRBD1 | TRBJ2-3 | few | TRBV15
CASSLGLAGGKGVQETQYF | TGTGCCAGCAGCTTAGGACTAGCGGGGGGGAAAGGAGTACAAGAGACCCAGTACTTC | TRBD2 | TRBJ2-5 | - | TRBV7-2
CASSTDREDGYTF | TGTGCCAGTAGTACGGACAGGGAGGATGGCTACACCTTC | TRBD1 | TRBJ1-2 | few | TRBV19
CAISESGGRAEAFF | TGTGCCATCAGTGAGTCAGGGGGTCGGGCTGAAGCTTTCTTT | - | TRBJ1-1 | - | TRBV10-3
CASSLKRERGYGYTF | TGCGCCAGCAGCTTGAAAAGGGAGCGCGGCTATGGCTACACCTTC | - | TRBJ1-2 | - | TRBV5-1
CASRVNRGDPPLHF | TGTGCCAGTAGGGTTAACAGGGGGGATCCCCCCCTCCACTTT | TRBD1 | TRBJ1-6 | few | TRBV19
CASSPHVEQFF | TGTGCCAGCAGCCCACATGTCGAGCAGTTCTTC | - | TRBJ2-1 | - | TRBV7-8
CASSLPQGNYEQYF | TGTGCCAGCAGCCTCCCGCAAGGGAACTACGAGCAGTACTTC | - | TRBJ2-7 | - | TRBV5-5
CASSEFGRGDYNEQFF | TGTGCCAGCAGTGAATTTGGAAGAGGGGATTACAATGAGCAGTTCTTC | - | TRBJ2-1 | medium-sized | TRBV25-1
CASSLGQLNTGELFF | TGTGCCAGCAGCTTAGGCCAGTTGAACACCGGGGAGCTGTTTTTT | - | TRBJ2-2 | many | TRBV7-8
CASSQDAQSNQPQHF | TGTGCCAGCAGCCAAGATGCCCAGAGCAATCAGCCCCAGCATTTT | - | TRBJ1-5 | many | TRBV4-2
CSVGQGGGNTIYF | TGCAGCGTGGGACAGGGCGGGGGAAACACCATATATTTT | TRBD1 | TRBJ1-3 | few | TRBV29-1
CASRTRLAGGVTGELFF | TGTGCCAGCAGGACACGACTAGCGGGAGGGGTCACCGGGGAGCTGTTTTTT | TRBD2 | TRBJ2-2 | many | TRBV12-3/TRBV12-4
CASGFWTGQAYGYTF | TGTGCTAGTGGTTTTTGGACAGGGCAGGCGTATGGCTACACCTTC | TRBD1 | TRBJ1-2 | many | TRBV12-5
CATSRDEGGETNQPQHF | TGTGCCACCAGCAGAGATGAGGGAGGGGAGACGAATCAGCCCCAGCATTTT | - | TRBJ1-5 | - | TRBV15
CAIRTGTPNSPLHF | TGTGCCATCAGGACCGGGACACCAAATTCACCCCTCCACTTT | - | TRBJ1-6 | - | TRBV10-3
CASSILQETQYF | TGTGCCAGCAGCATTCTACAAGAGACCCAGTACTTC | - | TRBJ2-5 | - | TRBV7-9
CASSETGTGNEQYF | TGTGCCAGCAGTGAGACCGGGACAGGGAACGAGCAGTACTTC | TRBD1 | TRBJ2-7 | - | TRBV7-6
CATSRDSGGAEETQYF | TGTGCCACCAGCAGAGATAGCGGGGGGGCAGAAGAGACCCAGTACTTC | TRBD2 | TRBJ2-5 | - | TRBV15
CATSGRDTDTQYF | TGTGCCACCTCTGGGCGGGACACAGATACGCAGTATTTT | - | TRBJ2-3 | - | TRBV6-4
CASSSGTGDEQYF | TGTGCCAGCAGCTCCGGGACAGGGGACGAGCAGTACTTC | TRBD1 | TRBJ2-7 | - | TRBV7-8
CASSLSRRGAYYGYTF | TGTGCCAGCAGTTTATCCCGGCGGGGGGCTTACTATGGCTACACCTTC | - | TRBJ1-2 | many | TRBV27
CASSQDRGSREAFF | TGCGCCAGCAGCCAAGATAGAGGGAGCCGTGAAGCTTTCTTT | - | TRBJ1-1 | - | TRBV4-3
CASSLSPTSGYNEQFF | TGTGCCAGCAGCTTAAGTCCGACTAGCGGATACAATGAGCAGTTCTTC | TRBD2 | TRBJ2-1 | many | TRBV7-9
CAISEYGEYGYTF | TGTGCCATCAGTGAGTACGGGGAATATGGCTACACCTTC | - | TRBJ1-2 | few | TRBV10-3
CASSLRGGANGQFF | TGTGCCAGCAGCTTAAGGGGAGGGGCCAATGGGCAGTTCTTC | TRBD2 | TRBJ2-1 | - | TRBV7-7
CSARDLRRETQYF | TGCAGTGCTAGAGATCTGCGACGGGAGACCCAGTACTTC | - | TRBJ2-5 | - | TRBV20-1
CASSETLTYEQYF | TGCGCCAGCAGTGAGACCCTAACCTACGAGCAGTACTTC | - | TRBJ2-7 | - | TRBV10-1
CSVDLRPDGNYGYTF | TGCAGCGTTGATTTACGGCCCGACGGTAACTATGGCTACACCTTC | - | TRBJ1-2 | - | TRBV29-1
CASSLDRGQETQYF | TGTGCCAGCAGCCTTGACAGGGGACAAGAGACCCAGTACTTC | TRBD1 | TRBJ2-5 | many | TRBV7-2
CASSLSRGLLNEQFF | TGTGCCAGCAGTTTGAGTCGGGGACTCCTCAATGAGCAGTTCTTC | - | TRBJ2-1 | few | TRBV28
CASSKLARDRGTHTQYF | TGTGCCAGCAGCAAACTTGCCCGGGACAGGGGCACTCATACGCAGTATTTT | TRBD1 | TRBJ2-3 | many | TRBV12-3/TRBV12-4
CSALDRGIETQYF | TGCAGTGCCCTGGACAGGGGAATAGAGACCCAGTACTTC | TRBD1 | TRBJ2-5 | - | TRBV20-1
CASTTTMDPGGFKTQYF | TGTGCCAGCACCACGACCATGGACCCGGGAGGTTTTAAGACCCAGTACTTC | TRBD2 | TRBJ2-5 | many | TRBV7-9
CASTAGTGGYYGYTF | TGTGCCAGTACCGCCGGGACAGGGGGCTACTATGGCTACACCTTC | TRBD1 | TRBJ1-2 | many | TRBV19
CASSSGTGTQYF | TGTGCCAGTAGTAGCGGGACAGGGACCCAGTACTTC | TRBD1 | TRBJ2-5 | - | TRBV19
CAISEPGGMNTEAFF | TGTGCCATCAGTGAACCTGGAGGCATGAACACTGAAGCTTTCTTT | - | TRBJ1-1 | - | TRBV10-3
CATSETTSGANVLTF | TGTGCCACCAGTGAGACCACTTCTGGGGCCAACGTCCTGACTTTC | - | TRBJ2-6 | - | TRBV24-1
CSAAGGSQETQYF | TGCAGTGCAGCGGGGGGGTCCCAAGAGACCCAGTACTTC | TRBD2 | TRBJ2-5 | - | TRBV20-1
CACGDQIQQETQYF | TGTGCCTGCGGTGACCAGATACAACAAGAGACCCAGTACTTC | - | TRBJ2-5 | - | TRBV2
CSVEVLGIWNTEAFF | TGCAGCGTTGAAGTGCTGGGGATATGGAACACTGAAGCTTTCTTT | - | TRBJ1-1 | - | TRBV29-1
CATSRDGTYNEQFF | TGTGCCACCAGCAGAGATGGGACCTACAATGAGCAGTTCTTC | - | TRBJ2-1 | few | TRBV15
CATSDWTNTIYF | TGTGCCACCAGTGATTGGACGAACACCATATATTTT | - | TRBJ1-3 | medium-sized | TRBV24-1
CAISAGENTEAFF | TGTGCCATCAGTGCTGGCGAGAACACTGAAGCTTTCTTT | - | TRBJ1-1 | - | TRBV10-3
CASSLAGAGELFF | TGTGCCAGCAGTCTAGCGGGGGCCGGGGAGCTGTTTTTT | TRBD2 | TRBJ2-2 | - | TRBV12-3/TRBV12-4
CASSPRAGVASEQFF | TGTGCCAGCAGTCCGCGAGCGGGAGTAGCAAGTGAGCAGTTCTTC | TRBD2 | TRBJ2-1 | many | TRBV27
CATSRERGLQYEQYF | TGTGCCACCAGCAGAGAACGTGGGCTCCAATACGAGCAGTACTTC | - | TRBJ2-7 | medium-sized | TRBV15
CSASPSGSYEQYF | TGCAGTGCTAGCCCCTCAGGGTCCTACGAGCAGTACTTC | - | TRBJ2-7 | once | TRBV20-1
CASSPGQVNYGYTF | TGCGCCAGCAGCCCCGGACAGGTTAACTATGGCTACACCTTC | TRBD1 | TRBJ1-2 | many | TRBV4-1
CSASVGTGYGYTF | TGCAGTGCTAGTGTCGGGACAGGGTATGGCTACACCTTC | TRBD1 | TRBJ1-2 | - | TRBV20-1
CASSTGDHEQYF | TGTGCCAGCAGTACAGGGGATCACGAGCAGTACTTC | TRBD1 | TRBJ2-7 | medium-sized | TRBV2